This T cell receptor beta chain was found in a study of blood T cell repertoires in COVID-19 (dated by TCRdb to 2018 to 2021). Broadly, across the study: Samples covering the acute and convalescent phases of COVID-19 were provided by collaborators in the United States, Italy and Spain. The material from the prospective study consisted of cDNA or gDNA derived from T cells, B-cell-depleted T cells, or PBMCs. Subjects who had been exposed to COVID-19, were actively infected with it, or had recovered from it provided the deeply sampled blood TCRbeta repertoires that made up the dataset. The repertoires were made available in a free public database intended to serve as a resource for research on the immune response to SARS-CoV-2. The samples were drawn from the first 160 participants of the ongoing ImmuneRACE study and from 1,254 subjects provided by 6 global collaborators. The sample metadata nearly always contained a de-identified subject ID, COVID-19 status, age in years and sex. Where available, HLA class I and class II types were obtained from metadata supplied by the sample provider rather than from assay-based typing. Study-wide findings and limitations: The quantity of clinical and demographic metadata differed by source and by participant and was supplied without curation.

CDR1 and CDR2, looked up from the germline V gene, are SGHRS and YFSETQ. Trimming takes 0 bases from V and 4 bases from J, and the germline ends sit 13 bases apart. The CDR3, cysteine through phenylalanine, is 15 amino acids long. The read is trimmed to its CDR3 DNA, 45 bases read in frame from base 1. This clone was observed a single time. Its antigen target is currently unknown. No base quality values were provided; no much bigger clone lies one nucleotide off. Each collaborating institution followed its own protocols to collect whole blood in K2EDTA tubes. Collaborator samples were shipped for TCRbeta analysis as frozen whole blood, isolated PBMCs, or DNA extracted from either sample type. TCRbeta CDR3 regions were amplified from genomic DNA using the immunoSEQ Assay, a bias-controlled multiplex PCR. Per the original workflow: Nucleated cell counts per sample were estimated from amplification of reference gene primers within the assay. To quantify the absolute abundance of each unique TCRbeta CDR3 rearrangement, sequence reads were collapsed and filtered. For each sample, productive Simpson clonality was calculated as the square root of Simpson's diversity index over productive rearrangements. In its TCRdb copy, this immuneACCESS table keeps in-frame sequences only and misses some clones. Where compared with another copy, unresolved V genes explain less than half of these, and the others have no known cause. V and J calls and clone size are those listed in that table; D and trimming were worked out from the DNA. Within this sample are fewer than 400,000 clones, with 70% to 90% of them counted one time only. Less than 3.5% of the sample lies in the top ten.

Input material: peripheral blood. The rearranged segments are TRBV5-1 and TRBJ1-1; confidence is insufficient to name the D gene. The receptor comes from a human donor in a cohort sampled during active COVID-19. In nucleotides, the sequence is TGCGCCAGCAGCTTGGAGGCGTGGGAGGGCACTGAAGCTTTCTTT. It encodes CASSLEAWEGTEAFF.